This T cell receptor beta chain was obtained from a study of T cells in severe cutaneous drug reactions (dated by TCRdb to about 2019). About the study as a whole: Recruitment took place between the early 2010s and the late 2010s, drawing patients from Taiwan, Thailand and a European registry network. Only patients with a probable or definite SJS/TEN or DRESS diagnosis by RegiSCAR criteria were enrolled. The Naranjo algorithm and the ALDEN drug causality algorithm were used to assign the culprit drug. Blister fluids/cells, PBMC and other biological samples were taken from patients in the acute stage or the recovery stage. The study combined bulk TCR sequencing with single-cell sequencing, quantitative PCR validation, functional assays and transgenic mouse experiments. Libraries were prepared using iRepertoire multiplex PCR, and a comparison was cited by the authors in which similar capture of abundant clonotypes was shown across iRepertoire and 5' RACE methods with or without UMI. The research as a whole found: A public TCRbeta CDR3 was found in all seven CBZ-SJS/TEN blister samples (mean about 13%) but was undetectable or scarce in tolerant-control and healthy-donor PBMC. CBZ-SJS/TEN patients showed strongly increased TRBV12-4 usage, with averages of about 32% in blister cells and 4% to 5.5% in PBMC. Whether the public TCR generalizes to SJS/TEN caused by other drugs was noted by the authors as still needing further study.

Frequency alone marks this clonotype as medium-sized (0.01 to 0.1%); no count is stored. Its antigen remains undetermined. For both bulk and single-cell sequencing, libraries were prepared with the iRepertoire multiplex PCR system using TCR subtype-specific primers. Multiplex PCR with primers aimed at the V, D and J gene regions produced the bulk TCR beta libraries. Bulk TCR library preparation used roughly 95-500 ng of RNA per sample as input. An Illumina MiSeq was used to sequence the bulk TCR beta amplicons. The original methods were these. Sample misassignments and low-quality sequencing reads were filtered out during quality control steps. The CDR3 was defined as the amino acids lying between the Y[YFLI]C motif of the V gene and the [FW]GXGT motif of the J segment. TRBV and TRBJ gene assignments and CDR3 clonotypes followed the IMGT database. Per-sample TRBV expression was normalized to the mean of the same gene in PBMC from under 50 healthy donors. Once TCRdb had reprocessed the reads, it stored one entry per CDR3 protein sequence and supplied no DNA. TCRdb's processing, not the study's, gives the V and J calls here. The sample's table covers some 2,000 distinct CDR3 sequences. The leading ten clones occupy around 29% of the sample.

Including the terminal cysteine and phenylalanine, the CDR3 comprises 14 residues. No DNA appears here. From the germline V gene, CDR1 is SGHRS and CDR2 is YFSETQ. Sequencing was performed on donors who were patients with carbamazepine-induced Stevens-Johnson syndrome or toxic epidermal necrolysis (CBZ-SJS/TEN). The peripheral blood repertoires were obtained from CBZ-SJS/TEN patients of Han Chinese origin (about 5) and European origin (six). To search for drug-specific clonotypes, the T cell receptor repertoires of patients with drug-induced severe cutaneous adverse reactions were profiled by next-generation sequencing. RNA was isolated either from blister cells of skin lesions or from peripheral blood mononuclear cells.

The TCR comes from a human donor with Stevens-Johnson syndrome, a severe cutaneous drug reaction. What was sequenced was PBMCs. This receptor chain uses TRBV5-1 and TRBJ1-2. CDR3 protein: CASSLGWEADGYTF.